This TCR beta chain emerged from a study of blood T cell repertoires in COVID-19. This clone was seen once. Unmatched junction bases numbered 10, after V lost 5 bases and J lost 1 base. The CDR3 is 17 amino acids. CDR1 SGHTA and CDR2 FQGNSA come from the germline V gene. In the original analysis: Amplifying reference gene primers gave estimates of nucleated cell counts. This table comes from immunoSEQ multiplex PCR, and its TCRdb copy is limited to in-frame clones, with some not included. V, J and clone size reflect that table, while D and trimming were determined from the DNA. Counted here are over 250,000 clones, about 88% occurring once; the ten biggest clones make up under 2.5%.

The receptor comes from a woman in her sixties or seventies in a cohort exposed to, infected with or recovered from COVID-19 (not recorded which). This chain links TRBV7-2 with TRBJ2-3, with TRBD2 matching over 9 bases. The sample taken for sequencing was PBMCs or T cells enriched from blood (not recorded which). CDR3 protein: CASSPRRAGGGTDTQYF. The CDR3, as DNA: TGTGCCAGCAGCCCCCGTAGGGCGGGGGGGGGCACAGATACGCAGTATTTT.